This is a list of T cell receptor beta chains from one sample in a study of blood T cell repertoires in COVID-19. Profiling relied on immunoSEQ multiplex PCR, and the TCRdb table lists in-frame clones only, not all of them. The sample holds 190,000 or so clones; about 89% are singletons and the top ten take 2% to 3%. The sequencing sample was made of peripheral blood. All receptors come from a man in his forties or fifties with active or convalescent COVID-19. Each CDR3 is given with its conserved first and last residue. D genes are given only for firm matches. Clone size is shown for a subset of rows, as once, few, many or a class of expanded clone.

D	J	size	V	DNA	CDR3
.	TRBJ2-1	.	TRBV11-2	TGTGCCAGCAGCTTCATAGAGGGGGTGCAGTTCTTC	CASSFIEGVQFF
.	TRBJ2-2	.	TRBV6-5	TGTGCCAGCAGGGACAATACGAACACCGGGGAGCTGTTTTTT	CASRDNTNTGELFF
.	TRBJ2-7	.	TRBV6-6	TGTGCCAGCAGTTACTCGTTTTCCTTGACGGGCGAGCAGTACTTC	CASSYSFSLTGEQYF
.	TRBJ1-2	once	TRBV5-3	TGTGCCAGAAGCTTTTGCTGGGGCATCTATGGCTACACCTTC	CARSFCWGIYGYTF
TRBD2	TRBJ2-2	.	TRBV5-4	TGTGCCAGCAGCTTATACTCTAGCGGGGGGACCGGGGAGCTGTTTTTT	CASSLYSSGGTGELFF
.	TRBJ2-5	.	TRBV6-5	TGTGCCAGCAGTTACTCGGGCCCTCTGGGTGGGGAGACCCAGTACTTC	CASSYSGPLGGETQYF
.	TRBJ1-1	.	TRBV12-5	TGTGCTAGTGCCTTGAGTTTCGGGGGTATGAACACTGAAGCTTTCTTT	CASALSFGGMNTEAFF
.	TRBJ2-7	.	TRBV6-6	TGTGCCAGCAGCCGACAGGGGGGCTTAGCGGGGGCTACCTACGAGCAGTACTTC	CASSRQGGLAGATYEQYF
.	TRBJ1-1	.	TRBV7-2	TGTGCCAGCAGCTTGGGGGTAGGGAGGACTGAAGCTTTCTTT	CASSLGVGRTEAFF
TRBD1	TRBJ2-2	.	TRBV7-3	TGTGCCAGCAGCTTGTTCAGGGGGCAAGGCACCGGGGAGCTGTTTTTT	CASSLFRGQGTGELFF
TRBD1	TRBJ1-6	.	TRBV30	TGTGCCTGGAGTGGAAAGGGACAGGGTGGTTCACCCCTCCACTTT	CAWSGKGQGGSPLHF
.	TRBJ1-3	.	TRBV11-2	TGTGCCAGCAGCTTAGGTTACTCTGGAAACACCATATATTTT	CASSLGYSGNTIYF
.	TRBJ2-1	.	TRBV11-3	TGTGCCAGCAGCTCCCATGGAGGGGAAGGTGAGCAGTTCTTC	CASSSHGGEGEQFF
.	TRBJ1-1	.	TRBV6-5	TGTGCCAGCAGTTACGGTCAGGGGACTGAAGCTTTCTTT	CASSYGQGTEAFF
.	TRBJ2-1	.	TRBV2	TGTGCCAGCAGAATCGACTTACCGTACAATGAGCAGTTCTTC	CASRIDLPYNEQFF
.	TRBJ1-1	.	TRBV9	TGTGCCAGCAGCGTAGCTACAGGTTTGAACACTGAAGCTTTCTTT	CASSVATGLNTEAFF
TRBD1	TRBJ1-1	.	TRBV9	TGTGCCAGCAGCACAGGACAGGAGAACACTGAAGCTTTCTTT	CASSTGQENTEAFF
.	TRBJ2-6	.	TRBV5-1	TGCGCCAGCAGCTCCCTGGGGCAGCTCTCTGGGGCCAACGTCCTGACTTTC	CASSSLGQLSGANVLTF
.	TRBJ2-3	few	TRBV5-5	TGTGCCAGCAGCTTGTTGGGGGGGCTCAGCACAGATACGCAGTATTTT	CASSLLGGLSTDTQYF
.	TRBJ1-6	.	TRBV27	TGTGCCAGCAGTACGTGGACAGAATATAATTCACCCCTCCACTTT	CASSTWTEYNSPLHF